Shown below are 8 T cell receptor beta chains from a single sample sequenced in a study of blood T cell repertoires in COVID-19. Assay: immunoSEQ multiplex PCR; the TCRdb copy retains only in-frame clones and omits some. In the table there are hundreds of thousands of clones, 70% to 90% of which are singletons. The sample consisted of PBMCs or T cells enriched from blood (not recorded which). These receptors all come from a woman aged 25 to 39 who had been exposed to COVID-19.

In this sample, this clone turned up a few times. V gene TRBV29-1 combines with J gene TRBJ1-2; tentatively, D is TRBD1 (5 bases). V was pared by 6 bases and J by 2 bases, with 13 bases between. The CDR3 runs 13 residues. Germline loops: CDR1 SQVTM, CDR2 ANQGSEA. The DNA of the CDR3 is TGCAGCGTGACTCGGGGGGAGAACTATGGCTACACCTTC. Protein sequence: CSVTRGENYGYTF.

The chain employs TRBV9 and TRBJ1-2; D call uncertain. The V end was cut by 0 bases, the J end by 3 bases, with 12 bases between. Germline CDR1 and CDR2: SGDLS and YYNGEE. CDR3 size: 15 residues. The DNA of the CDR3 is TGTGCCAGCAGCGTAGGCGGCACACCTGACTATGGCTACACCTTC. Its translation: CASSVGGTPDYGYTF. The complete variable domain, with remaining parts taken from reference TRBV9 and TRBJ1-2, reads DSGVTQTPKHLITATGQRVTLRCSPRSGDLSVYWYQQSLDQGLQFLIQYYNGEERAKGNILERFSAQQFPDLHSELNLSSLELGDSALYFCASSVGGTPDYGYTFGSGTRLTVV.

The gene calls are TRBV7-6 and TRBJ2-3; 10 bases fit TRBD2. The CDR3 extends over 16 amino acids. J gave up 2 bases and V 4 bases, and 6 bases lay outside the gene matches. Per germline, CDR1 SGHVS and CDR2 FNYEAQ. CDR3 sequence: CASSSISGGYTDTQYF. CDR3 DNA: TGTGCCAGCAGCTCAATTAGCGGGGGGTACACAGATACGCAGTATTTT.

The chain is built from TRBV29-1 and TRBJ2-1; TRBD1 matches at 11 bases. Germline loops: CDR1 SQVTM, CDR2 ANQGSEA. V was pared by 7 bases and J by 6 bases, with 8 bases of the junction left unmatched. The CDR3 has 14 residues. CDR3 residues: CSATRGTGGNEQFF. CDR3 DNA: TGCAGCGCTACCCGCGGGACAGGGGGCAATGAGCAGTTCTTC.

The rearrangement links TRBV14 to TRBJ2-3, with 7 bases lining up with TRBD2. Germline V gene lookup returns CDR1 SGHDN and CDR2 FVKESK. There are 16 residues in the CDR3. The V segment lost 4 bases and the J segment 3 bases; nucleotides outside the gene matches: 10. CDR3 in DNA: TGTGCCAGCAGCCTCCTGACGGGGACTAATACAGATACGCAGTATTTT. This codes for CASSLLTGTNTDTQYF.

CDR3 region: CASSTRTGQITDTQYF. The CDR3 bases are TGTGCCAGCAGCACCCGGACAGGCCAGATCACAGATACGCAGTATTTT. The rearrangement uses TRBV9 and TRBJ2-3; 7 nucleotides agree with TRBD1. Per the germline V gene, CDR1 is SGDLS and CDR2 is YYNGEE. V lost 4 bases to trimming and J lost 2 bases; unmatched junction nucleotides: 10. This CDR3 spans 16 amino acids. The full variable domain, completed using reference TRBV9 and TRBJ2-3, is DSGVTQTPKHLITATGQRVTLRCSPRSGDLSVYWYQQSLDQGLQFLIQYYNGEERAKGNILERFSAQQFPDLHSELNLSSLELGDSALYFCASSTRTGQITDTQYFGPGTRLTVL.

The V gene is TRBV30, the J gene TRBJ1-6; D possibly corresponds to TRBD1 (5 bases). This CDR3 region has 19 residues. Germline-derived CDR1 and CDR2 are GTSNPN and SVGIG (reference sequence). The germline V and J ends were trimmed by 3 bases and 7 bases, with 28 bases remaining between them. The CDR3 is CAWRRKIIRDIGLNSPLHF. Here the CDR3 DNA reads TGTGCCTGGAGAAGAAAGATAATCAGGGATATTGGTCTAAATTCACCCCTCCACTTT.

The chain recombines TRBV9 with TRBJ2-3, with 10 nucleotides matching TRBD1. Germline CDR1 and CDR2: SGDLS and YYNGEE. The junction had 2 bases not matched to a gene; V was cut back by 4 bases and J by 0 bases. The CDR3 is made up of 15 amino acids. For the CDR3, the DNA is TGTGCCAGCAGCAAGGGACAGGGGAGCACAGATACGCAGTATTTT. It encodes CASSKGQGSTDTQYF.